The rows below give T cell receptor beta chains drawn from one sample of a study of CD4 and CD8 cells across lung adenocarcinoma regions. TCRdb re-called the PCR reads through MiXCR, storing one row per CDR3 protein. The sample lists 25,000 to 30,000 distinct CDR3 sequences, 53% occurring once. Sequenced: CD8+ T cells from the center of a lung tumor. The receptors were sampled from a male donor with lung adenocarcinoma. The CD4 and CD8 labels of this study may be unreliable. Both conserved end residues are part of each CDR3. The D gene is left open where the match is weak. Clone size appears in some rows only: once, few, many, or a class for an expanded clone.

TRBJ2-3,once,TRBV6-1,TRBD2,TGTGCCCGCGGGGGGGGGCTGGGAGCCAAAGACACTCAGTATTTT,CARGGGLGAKDTQYF
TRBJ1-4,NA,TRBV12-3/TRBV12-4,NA,TGTGCCAGCAGCCCCCTCGCAGGGGCCGGCGAAAAACTGTTTTTT,CASSPLAGAGEKLFF
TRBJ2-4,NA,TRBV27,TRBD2,TGTGCCAGCAGCGGGAGGGGGGGGAGTGACAAAGACATTCAGTACTTC,CASSGRGGSDKDIQYF
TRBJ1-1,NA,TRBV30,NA,TGTGCCTGGAGCCTCCTCAGGACTGAAGCTTTCTTT,CAWSLLRTEAFF
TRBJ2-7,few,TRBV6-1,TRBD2,TGTGCCAGCAGTGAAGCGACTAGCGGGGCCTACGAGCAGTACTTC,CASSEATSGAYEQYF
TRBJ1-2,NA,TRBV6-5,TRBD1,TGTGCCAGCAGTTACTCGGACAGGGGAGGAGGCTACACCTTC,CASSYSDRGGGYTF
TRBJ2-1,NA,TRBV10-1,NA,TGCGGCGGCAGTGGGCTACCAGACAAAAACACGCAGTATTTC,CGGSGLPDKNTQYF
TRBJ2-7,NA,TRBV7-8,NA,TGTGCCAGCAGCTTAGGGGCAGGTATCCACGAGCAGTACTTC,CASSLGAGIHEQYF
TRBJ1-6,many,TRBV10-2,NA,TGCGCCAGCAGTGCAGGGGCCGGCGATTCACCCCTCCACTTT,CASSAGAGDSPLHF
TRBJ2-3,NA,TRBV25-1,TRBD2,TGTGCCAGCAGTGAATATGGGGGGACTAGTAGCTCAGATACGCAGTATTTT,CASSEYGGTSSSDTQYF
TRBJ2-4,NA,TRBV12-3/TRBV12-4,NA,TGTGCCAGCGGACCGATGGCCGGAAACATTCAGTACTTC,CASGPMAGNIQYF
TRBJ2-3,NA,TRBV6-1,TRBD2,TGTGCCAGCAGGGCGGGGGGAGCCAAAAATATTCAGTATTTT,CASRAGGAKNIQYF
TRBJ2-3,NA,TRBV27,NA,NA,CASRWGMGAEDIQYF
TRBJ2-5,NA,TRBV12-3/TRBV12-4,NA,TGTGCCAGCGGATCGGGACTGCAACAAGAGACCCAGTACTTC,CASGSGLQQETQYF
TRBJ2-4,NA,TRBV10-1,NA,TGCGCCAGCGGTGAGGGACTGGGAGCCAAAGATATTCAGTACTTC,CASGEGLGAKDIQYF
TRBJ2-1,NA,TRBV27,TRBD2,TGTGCCAGTACTAGCGGGAGGGTCGGGAATGAGCAGTTCTTC,CASTSGRVGNEQFF
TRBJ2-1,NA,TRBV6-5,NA,TGTGCCAGCAGTTACTCGTCTCACAATGAGCAGTTCTTC,CASSYSSHNEQFF
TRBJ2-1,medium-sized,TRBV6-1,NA,TGTGCCAGCAGTGCGAACTCCCGAATTCGGCAGTTCTTC,CASSANSRIRQFF
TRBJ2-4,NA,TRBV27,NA,TGTGCCGGCAGCCCAGCGGGCCCGGCCCAAAACACTCAGTACTTC,CAGSPAGPAQNTQYF
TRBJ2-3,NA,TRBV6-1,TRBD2,TGTGGCAGCAGGCGAGCGGGAGGGAAAGATACGCAGTATTTC,CGSRRAGGKDTQYF
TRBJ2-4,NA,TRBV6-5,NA,TGTGCCAGCAGTTCGTGGCAAAGCGCCAAAAACATGCAGTACTTC,CASSSWQSAKNMQYF
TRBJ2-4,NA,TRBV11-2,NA,TGTGGCAGCGGCTTGGGGAGGGGGGCCAAAAATACTCAGTACTTT,CGSGLGRGAKNTQYF
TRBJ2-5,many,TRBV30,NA,TGTGCCTCCCAACAGGGACCAAAAGAGACCCAGTACTTC,CASQQGPKETQYF
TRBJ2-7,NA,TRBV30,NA,TGTGCCTGGAGTACCAGAAGGACAGCCTCCGAGCAGTACTTC,CAWSTRRTASEQYF
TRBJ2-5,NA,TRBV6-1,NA,TGTGCGGGGATAGAGGGGGGTGACCCAGATACCCAGTACTTC,CAGIEGGDPDTQYF
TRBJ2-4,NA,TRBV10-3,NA,TGTGCGGGCCTGCGAGCCACAGACACTCAGTACTTC,CAGLRATDTQYF
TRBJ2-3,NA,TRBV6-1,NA,NA,CARSGQPVGTGTLYF
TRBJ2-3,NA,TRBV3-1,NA,TGTGCCAGCAGCCAAGACAGGCGCCCAGATACGCAGTATTTT,CASSQDRRPDTQYF
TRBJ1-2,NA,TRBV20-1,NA,TGCAGTGCTCCGGGACTGCATAACTATGGCTACACCTTC,CSAPGLHNYGYTF
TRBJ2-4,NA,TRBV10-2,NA,TGCGCGAGCCGTGAGCCGTGGCGGCTAGCCACAGACACGCAGTACTTT,CASREPWRLATDTQYF
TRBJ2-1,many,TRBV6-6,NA,TGTGCCAGCAGTTACATCTCTAGTCAGCAGTTCTTC,CASSYISSQQFF
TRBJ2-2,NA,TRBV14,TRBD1,TGTGCCAGCAGCGTAAGGACAGGGACCGGGGAGCTGTTTTTT,CASSVRTGTGELFF
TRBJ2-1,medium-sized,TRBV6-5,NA,TGTGCCAGCAGTTACTCGTATCGGGGGCCGTACAATGAGCAGTTCTTC,CASSYSYRGPYNEQFF
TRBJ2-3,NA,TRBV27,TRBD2,TGTGCCAGCAGTTTAGGGGGACTAGGGGGAAATGTTCAAGATACGCAGTATTTC,CASSLGGLGGNVQDTQYF
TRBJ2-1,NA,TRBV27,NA,TGTGCCAGCAGTTTACCATCGCAGAATGAGCAGTTCTTC,CASSLPSQNEQFF
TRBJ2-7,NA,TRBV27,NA,TGTGCCAGCAGTCTTGCGGCTGTGGGCACAAATACGCAGTACTTC,CASSLAAVGTNTQYF
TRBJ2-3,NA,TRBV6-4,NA,TGTGTCAGGGGTTTTCAGGCGGCGGATACGCAGTATTTC,CVRGFQAADTQYF
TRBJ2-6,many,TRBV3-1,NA,TGTGCCAGCAGCTATATGAGGGGCTCTGGGGCCAACGTCCTGACTTTC,CASSYMRGSGANVLTF
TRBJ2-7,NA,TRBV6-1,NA,TGTGCCAGCAGTGAAGCGGTGCAGTCCAGCACAGATATGCAGTACTTC,CASSEAVQSSTDMQYF
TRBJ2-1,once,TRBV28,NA,TGTGCCAGCAGCCTTTTCCGGGAATGGTACAATGAGCAGTTCTTC,CASSLFREWYNEQFF
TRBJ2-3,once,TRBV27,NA,TGTGCCAGCAGTGCCCTAGCTGACACAGATACGCAGTATTTT,CASSALADTDTQYF
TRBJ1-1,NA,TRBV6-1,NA,TGTGCCAGCAGCCTATCTGGGTCGAACACTGAAGCTTTCTTT,CASSLSGSNTEAFF
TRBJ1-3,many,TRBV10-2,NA,TGCGCCAGCAGTGATTGGGGAATAACTGGAAACACCATATATTTT,CASSDWGITGNTIYF